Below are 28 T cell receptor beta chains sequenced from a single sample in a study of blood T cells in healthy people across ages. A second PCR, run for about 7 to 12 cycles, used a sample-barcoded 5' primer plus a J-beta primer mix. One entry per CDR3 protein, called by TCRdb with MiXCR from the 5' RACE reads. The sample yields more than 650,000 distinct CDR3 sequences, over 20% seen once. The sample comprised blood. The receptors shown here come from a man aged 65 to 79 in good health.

The CDR3 spells CASSPQGISGNTIYF. In nucleotides, the CDR3 is TGTGCCAGCAGCCCGCAAGGGATCTCTGGAAACACCATATATTTT. This sequence joins TRBV7-8 and TRBJ1-3; D is undetermined. The CDR3 totals 15 residues. From germline, CDR1 is SGHVS and CDR2 FQNEAQ. Trimming cost V 5 bases and J 0 bases, with 11 bases left between them.

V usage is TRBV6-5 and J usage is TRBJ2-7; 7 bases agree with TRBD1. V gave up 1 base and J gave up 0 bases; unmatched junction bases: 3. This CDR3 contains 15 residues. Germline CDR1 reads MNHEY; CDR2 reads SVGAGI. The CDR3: CASSYYRGRSYEQYF. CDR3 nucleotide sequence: TGTGCCAGCAGTTACTACAGGGGTCGCTCCTACGAGCAGTACTTC.

CDR3 loop: CASRPGTSVKETQYF. For the CDR3, the DNA is TGTGCCAGCAGACCCGGGACTAGCGTAAAAGAGACCCAGTACTTC. The gene calls are TRBV2 and TRBJ2-5; 10 bases line up with TRBD2. Germline V CDR1 and CDR2: SNHLY, FYNNEI. The CDR3 loop spans 15 amino acids. Trimming took 6 bases from V and 3 from J; bases not matched to a gene: 7.

In DNA form, the CDR3 reads TGCAGTGCTAGGACTAGCGGGAGCGGAGATACGCAGTATTTT. It yields the protein CSARTSGSGDTQYF. V gene TRBV20-1 combines with J gene TRBJ2-3; TRBD2 matches at 12 bases. This CDR3 is 14 amino acids long. V lost 3 bases, J lost 5 bases, and 3 bases stayed unmatched. Looked up from germline, CDR1 is DFQATT and CDR2 is SNEGSKA (reference sequence).

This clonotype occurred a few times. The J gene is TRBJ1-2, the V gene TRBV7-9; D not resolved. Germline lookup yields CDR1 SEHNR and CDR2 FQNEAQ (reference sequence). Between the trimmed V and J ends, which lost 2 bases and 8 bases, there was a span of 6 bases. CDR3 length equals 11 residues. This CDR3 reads CASSLREGYTF. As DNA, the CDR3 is TGTGCCAGCAGCTTAAGGGAAGGCTACACCTTC.

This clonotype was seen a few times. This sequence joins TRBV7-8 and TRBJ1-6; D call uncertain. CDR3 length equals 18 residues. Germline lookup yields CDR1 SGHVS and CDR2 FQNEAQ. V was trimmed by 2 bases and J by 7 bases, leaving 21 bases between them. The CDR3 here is CASSLTNIGRMGNSPLHF. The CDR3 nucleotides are TGTGCCAGCAGCTTAACGAATATAGGGCGGATGGGGAATTCACCCCTCCACTTT. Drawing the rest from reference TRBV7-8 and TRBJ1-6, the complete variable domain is GAGVSQSPRYKVAKRGQDVALRCDPISGHVSLFWYQQALGQGPEFLTYFQNEAQLDKSGLPSDRFFAERPEGSVSTLKIQRTQQEDSAVYLCASSLTNIGRMGNSPLHFGNGTRLTVT.

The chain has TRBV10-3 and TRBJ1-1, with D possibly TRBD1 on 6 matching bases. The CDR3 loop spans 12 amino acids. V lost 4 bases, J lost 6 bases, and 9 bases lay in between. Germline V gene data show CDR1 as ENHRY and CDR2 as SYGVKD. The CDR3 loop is CAISGGGPEAFF. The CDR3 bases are TGTGCCATCAGTGGCGGGGGGCCTGAAGCTTTCTTT.

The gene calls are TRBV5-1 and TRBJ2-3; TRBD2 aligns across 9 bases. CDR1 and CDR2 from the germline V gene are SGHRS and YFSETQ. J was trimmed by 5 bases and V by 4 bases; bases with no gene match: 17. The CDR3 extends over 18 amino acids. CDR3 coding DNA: TGCGCCAGCAGCCCACTCTTGGGGCGGGGGGGCGGTCAAGATACGCAGTATTTT. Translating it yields CASSPLLGRGGGQDTQYF.

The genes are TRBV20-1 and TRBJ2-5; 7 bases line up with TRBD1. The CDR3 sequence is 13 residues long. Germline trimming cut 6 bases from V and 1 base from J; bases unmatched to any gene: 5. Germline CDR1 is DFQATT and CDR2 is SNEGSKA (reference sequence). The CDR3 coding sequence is TGCAGTGCAATAACAGGGGTCCAAGAGACCCAGTACTTC. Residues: CSAITGVQETQYF.

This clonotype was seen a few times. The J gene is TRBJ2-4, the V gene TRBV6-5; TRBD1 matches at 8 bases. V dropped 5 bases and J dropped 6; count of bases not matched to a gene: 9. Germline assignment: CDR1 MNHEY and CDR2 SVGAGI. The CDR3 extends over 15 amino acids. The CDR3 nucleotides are TGTGCCAGCAGTCAAATTCAGGGGGCAGGAAACATTCAGTACTTC. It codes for CASSQIQGAGNIQYF.

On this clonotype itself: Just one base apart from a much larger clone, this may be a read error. The CDR3 loop is CASSLSPTSGRVGAQYF. CDR3 sequence (DNA): TGTGCCAGCAGTTTAAGCCCAACTAGCGGGAGAGTAGGTGCGCAGTATTTT. The chain has TRBV12-3 or TRBV12-4 and TRBJ2-3; 11 nucleotides agree with TRBD2. The J segment lost 10 bases and the V segment lost 2 bases, leaving 14 bases of the junction unmatched. CDR3 length: 17 amino acids.

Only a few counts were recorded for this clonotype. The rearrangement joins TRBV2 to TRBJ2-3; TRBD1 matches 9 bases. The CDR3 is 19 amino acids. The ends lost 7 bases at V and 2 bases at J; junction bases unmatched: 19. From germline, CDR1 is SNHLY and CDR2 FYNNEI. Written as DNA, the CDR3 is TGTGCCAGCACCCTCAACAGGGGGCTCCGATCCCAGAACACAGATACGCAGTATTTT. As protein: CASTLNRGLRSQNTDTQYF.

CDR3: CASGGPGQSYNEQFF. The DNA of the CDR3 is TGTGCCAGCGGGGGACCGGGACAGAGTTACAATGAGCAGTTCTTC. This rearrangement joins TRBV28 to TRBJ2-1; 7 bases are a match to TRBD1. There are 15 residues in the CDR3. Per germline, CDR1 MDHEN and CDR2 SYDVKM. Trimming took 8 bases from V and 4 from J; bases not matched to a gene: 11.

The CDR3 is CSAGRQPQHF. DNA of the CDR3: TGCAGTGCGGGCAGACAGCCCCAGCATTTT. V gene TRBV20-1 combines with J gene TRBJ1-5; the D is unclear. This CDR3 has 10 residues. V was shortened by 6 bases and J by 7 bases, with 7 bases between the two germline ends. Germline V CDR1 and CDR2: DFQATT, SNEGSKA (reference sequence).

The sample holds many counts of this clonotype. CDR3: CASSFTDTYEQYV. The CDR3 DNA reads as TGTGCCAGCAGTTTTACGGACACCTACGAGCAGTACGTC. The chain is built from TRBV12-3 or TRBV12-4 and TRBJ2-7, with a possible D match to TRBD1 (5 bases). The CDR3 has 13 residues. V lost 3 bases, J lost 2 bases, and 8 bases lay in between.

The CDR3 loop reads CASTRSGANTGELFF. CDR3 in DNA: TGTGCCAGCACCCGCTCGGGGGCCAACACCGGGGAGCTGTTTTTT. The rearrangement joins TRBV6-5 to TRBJ2-2, with D possibly called TRBD1 or TRBD2 (6 bases each). This CDR3 spans 15 amino acids. Trimming removed 7 bases at V and 2 bases at J, with 14 bases between. Germline V gene lookup returns CDR1 MNHEY and CDR2 SVGAGI.

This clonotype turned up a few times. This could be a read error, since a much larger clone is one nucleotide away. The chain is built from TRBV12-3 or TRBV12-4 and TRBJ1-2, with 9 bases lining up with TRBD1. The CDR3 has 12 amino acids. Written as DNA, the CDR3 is TGTACCAGCAGTAGGACAGGGGACGGCTACACCTTC. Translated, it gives CTSSRTGDGYTF.

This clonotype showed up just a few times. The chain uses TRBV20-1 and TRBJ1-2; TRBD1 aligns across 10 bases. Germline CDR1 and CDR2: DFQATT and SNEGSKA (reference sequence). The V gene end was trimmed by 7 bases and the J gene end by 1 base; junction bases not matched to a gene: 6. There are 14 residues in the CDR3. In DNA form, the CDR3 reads TGCAGTGTACCGGGACAGGGGAATAACTATGGCTACACCTTC. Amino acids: CSVPGQGNNYGYTF.

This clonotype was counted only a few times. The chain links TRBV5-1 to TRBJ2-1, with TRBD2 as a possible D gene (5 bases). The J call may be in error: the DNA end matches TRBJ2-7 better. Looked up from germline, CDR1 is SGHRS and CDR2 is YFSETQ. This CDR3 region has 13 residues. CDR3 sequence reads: CASSLESGYEQYF. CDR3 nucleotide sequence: TGCGCCAGCAGCCTCGAGAGCGGTTACGAGCAGTACTTC.

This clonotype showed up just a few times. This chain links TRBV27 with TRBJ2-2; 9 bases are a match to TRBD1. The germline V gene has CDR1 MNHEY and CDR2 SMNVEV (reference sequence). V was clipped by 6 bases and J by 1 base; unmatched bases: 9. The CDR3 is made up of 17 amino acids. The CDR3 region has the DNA TGTGCCAGCAGAGATATGGGGACAGGGAAGAACACCGGGGAGCTGTTTTTT. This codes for CASRDMGTGKNTGELFF.

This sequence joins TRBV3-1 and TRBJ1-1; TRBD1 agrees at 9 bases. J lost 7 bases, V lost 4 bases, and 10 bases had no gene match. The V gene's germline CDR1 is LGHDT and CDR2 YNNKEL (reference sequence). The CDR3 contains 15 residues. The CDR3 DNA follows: TGTGCCAGCAGCCCCGGGACAGGGAATACCGATGAAGCTTTCTTT. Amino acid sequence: CASSPGTGNTDEAFF.

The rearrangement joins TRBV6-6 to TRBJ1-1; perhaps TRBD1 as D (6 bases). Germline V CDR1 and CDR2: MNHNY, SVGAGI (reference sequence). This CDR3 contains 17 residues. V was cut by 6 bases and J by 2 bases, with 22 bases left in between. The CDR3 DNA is TGTGCCAGCAGCACAACAACAGGGTGGGAGGTCAACACTGAAGCTTTCTTT. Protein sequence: CASSTTTGWEVNTEAFF.

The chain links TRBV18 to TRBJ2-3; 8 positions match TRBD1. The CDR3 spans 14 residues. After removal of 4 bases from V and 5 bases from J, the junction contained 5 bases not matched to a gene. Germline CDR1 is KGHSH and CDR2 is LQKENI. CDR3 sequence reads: CASSRGQGGDTQYF. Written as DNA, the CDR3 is TGTGCCAGCTCACGAGGACAGGGAGGAGATACGCAGTATTTT.

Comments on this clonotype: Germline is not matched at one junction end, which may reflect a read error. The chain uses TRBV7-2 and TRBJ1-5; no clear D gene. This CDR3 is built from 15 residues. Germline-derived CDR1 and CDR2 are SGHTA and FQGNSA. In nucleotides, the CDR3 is TGTGTCAGCAGCTTAGGAGAGTGGAAAAATCAGCCCCAGCATTTT. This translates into CVSSLGEWKNQPQHF. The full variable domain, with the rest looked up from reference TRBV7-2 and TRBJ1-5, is GAGVSQSPSNKVTEKGKDVELRCDPISGHTALYWYRQSLGQGLEFLIYFQGNSAPDKSGLPSDRFSAERTGGSVSTLTIQRTQQEDSAVYLCVSSLGEWKNQPQHFGDGTRLSIL.

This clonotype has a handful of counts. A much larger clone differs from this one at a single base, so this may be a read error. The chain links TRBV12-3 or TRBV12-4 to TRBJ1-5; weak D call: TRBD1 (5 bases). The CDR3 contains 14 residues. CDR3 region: CACSFRDTSQPQHF. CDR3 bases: TGTGCCTGCAGTTTCAGGGATACGAGTCAGCCCCAGCATTTT.

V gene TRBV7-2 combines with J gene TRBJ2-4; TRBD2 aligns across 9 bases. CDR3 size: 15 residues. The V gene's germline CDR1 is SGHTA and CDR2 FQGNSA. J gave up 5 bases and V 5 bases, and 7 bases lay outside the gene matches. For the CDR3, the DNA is TGTGCCAGCAGCCTGATGGCGGGAGGGGAAAACATTCAGTACTTC. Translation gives CASSLMAGGENIQYF.

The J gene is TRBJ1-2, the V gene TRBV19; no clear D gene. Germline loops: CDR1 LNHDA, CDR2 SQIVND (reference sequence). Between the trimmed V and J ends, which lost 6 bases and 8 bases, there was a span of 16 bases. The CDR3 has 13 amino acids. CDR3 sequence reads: CASSSRPGQGYTF. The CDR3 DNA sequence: TGTGCCAGTAGCTCGCGACCCGGGCAAGGCTACACCTTC.

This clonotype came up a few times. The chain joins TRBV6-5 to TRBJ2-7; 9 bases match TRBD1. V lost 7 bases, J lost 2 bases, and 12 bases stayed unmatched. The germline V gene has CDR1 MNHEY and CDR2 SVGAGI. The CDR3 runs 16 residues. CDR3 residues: CASTTGTGKFTYEQYF. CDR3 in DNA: TGTGCCAGCACCACCGGGACAGGGAAGTTTACCTACGAGCAGTACTTC.